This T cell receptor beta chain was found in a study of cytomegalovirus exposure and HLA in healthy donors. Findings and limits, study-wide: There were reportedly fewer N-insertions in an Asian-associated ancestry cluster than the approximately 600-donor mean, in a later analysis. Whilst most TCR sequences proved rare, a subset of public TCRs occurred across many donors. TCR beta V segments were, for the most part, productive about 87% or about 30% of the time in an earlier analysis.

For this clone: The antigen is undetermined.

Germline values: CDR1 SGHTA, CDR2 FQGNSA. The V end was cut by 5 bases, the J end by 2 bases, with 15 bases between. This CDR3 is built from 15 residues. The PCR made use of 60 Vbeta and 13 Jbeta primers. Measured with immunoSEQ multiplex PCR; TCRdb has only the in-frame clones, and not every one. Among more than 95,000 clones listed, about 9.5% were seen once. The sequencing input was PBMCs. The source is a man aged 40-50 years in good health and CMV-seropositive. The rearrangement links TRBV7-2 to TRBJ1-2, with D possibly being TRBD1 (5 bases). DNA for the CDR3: TGTGCCAGCAGCCCCCAGGGAGGGGCCAACTATGGCTACACCTTC. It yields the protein CASSPQGGANYGYTF.